This is a list of T cell receptor beta chains from one sample in a study of CD8+CD57+ T cells in acquired aplastic anemia. TCRdb re-called the reads through MiXCR, storing one row per CDR3 protein. The sample yields 450,000 to 550,000 distinct CDR3 sequences, less than 35% seen once. What was sequenced was sorted CD4+, CD8+, or CD8+CD57+ T cells (not recorded which) from PBMCs. The receptors shown here come from a human donor with aplastic anemia. Both conserved end residues are part of each CDR3. A D gene is named only where the DNA matches it firmly. A clone size is listed for some rows: how often the clone was seen (once, few, many), or a class if it is expanded.

clone size | CDR3 length | J gene | D gene | V gene | CDR3 protein | CDR3 DNA
NA | 14 | TRBJ2-2 | NA | TRBV19 | CASIRGSDTGELLF | TGTGCCAGTATACGGGGGTCGGACACCGGGGAGCTGCTTTTT
NA | 17 | TRBJ1-1 | NA | TRBV12-3/TRBV12-4 | CASGGSRLLLGFTEAFF | TGTGCCAGCGGCGGGTCCAGGTTGTTACTCGGTTTCACTGAAGCTTTCTTT
many | 14 | TRBJ1-3 | NA | TRBV9 | CASSARHSGNTIYF | TGTGCCAGCAGCGCCCGACACTCTGGAAACACCATATATTTT
many | 12 | TRBJ1-1 | NA | TRBV29-1 | CSVNGGVIRAFF | TGCAGCGTGAACGGAGGGGTAATTCGGGCTTTCTTT
many | 15 | TRBJ1-5 | TRBD1 | TRBV2 | CASSRMGQENQPQHF | TGTGCCAGCAGTCGTATGGGACAGGAAAATCAGCCCCAGCATTTT
NA | 13 | TRBJ2-3 | NA | TRBV5-1 | CASSPTPPDTQYF | TGCGCCAGCAGCCCAACTCCCCCAGACACGCAGTATTTT
many | 14 | TRBJ1-6 | TRBD1 | TRBV5-1 | CASSLGTGADPLHF | TGCGCCAGCAGCTTGGGGACAGGGGCGGACCCCCTCCACTTT
NA | 16 | TRBJ2-1 | TRBD2 | TRBV20-1 | CSAKIEGRDPYNEQFF | TGCAGTGCTAAGATAGAGGGGAGGGACCCCTACAATGAGCAGTTCTTC
NA | 14 | TRBJ2-1 | NA | TRBV9 | CASSVPGPYNEQFF | TGTGCCAGCAGCGTCCCCGGGCCCTACAATGAGCAGTTCTTC
many | 11 | TRBJ1-2 | NA | TRBV5-1 | CASSFGDSYTF | TGCGCCAGCAGCTTCGGCGATAGCTACACCTTC
NA | 13 | TRBJ1-1 | NA | TRBV5-6 | CASSFPTGTEAFF | TGTGCCAGCAGCTTTCCTACAGGGACTGAAGCTTTCTTT
NA | 13 | TRBJ2-5 | NA | TRBV2 | CASSRRAQETQYF | TGTGCCAGCAGTCGCAGGGCGCAAGAGACCCAGTACTTC
many | 14 | TRBJ2-2 | NA | TRBV19 | CASSRVSNTGELFF | TGTGCCAGTAGTAGAGTATCGAACACCGGGGAGCTGTTTTTT
NA | 14 | TRBJ2-5 | NA | TRBV6-5 | CASSRAGDTETQYF | TGTGCCAGCTCCAGGGCTGGGGACACAGAGACCCAGTACTTC
many | 14 | TRBJ1-1 | NA | TRBV3-1 | CASSQGRMNTEAFF | TGTGCCAGCAGCCAAGGTCGGATGAACACTGAAGCTTTCTTT
many | 13 | TRBJ1-1 | NA | TRBV10-3 | CAISAQIRTEAFF | TGTGCCATCAGTGCCCAGATTCGTACTGAAGCTTTCTTT